These T cell receptor beta chains were read from a single sample in a study of blood T cell repertoires in COVID-19. Libraries were prepared by immunoSEQ multiplex PCR; TCRdb keeps only in-frame clonotypes and omits some of them. The data hold about 230,000 clones, with nearly 90% observed a single time. Source material: PBMCs or T cells enriched from blood (not recorded which). Every receptor here comes from a young woman with acute COVID-19. Each CDR3 is given with its conserved first and last residue. The order of the fields is CDR3 length, V gene, J gene, clone size, D gene, CDR3 protein, CDR3 DNA. A D gene is named only where the DNA matches it firmly. Expanded clones get a size class; other rows say once, few or many, or leave the size out.

cdr3_length: 16
v_call: TRBV7-9
j_call: TRBJ1-1
clone_size: -
d_call: TRBD1
cdr3_aa: CASSLAAGGSDTEAFF
cdr3_nt: TGTGCCAGCAGCTTAGCGGCAGGGGGCAGTGACACTGAAGCTTTCTTT

cdr3_length: 13
v_call: TRBV19
j_call: TRBJ2-2
clone_size: -
d_call: -
cdr3_aa: CASSIVEGGELFF
cdr3_nt: TGTGCCAGTAGTATAGTGGAGGGCGGGGAGCTGTTTTTT

cdr3_length: 15
v_call: TRBV6-5
j_call: TRBJ1-1
clone_size: once
d_call: TRBD1
cdr3_aa: CASSYVDRVNTEAFF
cdr3_nt: TGTGCCAGCAGTTATGTCGACAGGGTGAACACTGAAGCTTTCTTT

cdr3_length: 14
v_call: TRBV5-1
j_call: TRBJ1-2
clone_size: -
d_call: -
cdr3_aa: CASSLSPGSYGYTF
cdr3_nt: TGCGCCAGCAGCTTGTCTCCGGGGAGCTATGGCTACACCTTC

cdr3_length: 15
v_call: TRBV6-5
j_call: TRBJ2-7
clone_size: -
d_call: TRBD1
cdr3_aa: CASSYSGQGASEQYF
cdr3_nt: TGTGCCAGCAGTTACTCAGGGCAGGGGGCGTCCGAGCAGTACTTC

cdr3_length: 15
v_call: TRBV28
j_call: TRBJ1-4
clone_size: once
d_call: TRBD1
cdr3_aa: CASSPTGGVKEKLFF
cdr3_nt: TGTGCCAGCAGTCCTACAGGGGGCGTAAAGGAAAAACTGTTTTTT

cdr3_length: 16
v_call: TRBV5-1
j_call: TRBJ2-3
clone_size: -
d_call: TRBD1
cdr3_aa: CASSPGTVTPTDTQYF
cdr3_nt: TGCGCCAGCAGCCCCGGGACAGTTACACCCACAGATACGCAGTATTTT

cdr3_length: 16
v_call: TRBV9
j_call: TRBJ1-4
clone_size: -
d_call: TRBD1
cdr3_aa: CASSLGQGTRNEKLFF
cdr3_nt: TGTGCCAGCAGCCTTGGACAGGGAACACGTAATGAAAAACTGTTTTTT

cdr3_length: 11
v_call: TRBV5-4
j_call: TRBJ2-2
clone_size: -
d_call: -
cdr3_aa: CATSGTGELFF
cdr3_nt: TGTGCCACGTCGGGGACCGGGGAGCTGTTTTTT

cdr3_length: 14
v_call: TRBV7-8
j_call: TRBJ1-1
clone_size: -
d_call: -
cdr3_aa: CASSLEFSGVEAFF
cdr3_nt: TGTGCCAGCAGCTTAGAATTCTCGGGGGTAGAAGCTTTCTTT

cdr3_length: 15
v_call: TRBV7-2
j_call: TRBJ1-2
clone_size: -
d_call: TRBD1
cdr3_aa: CASSLGGTDNYGYTF
cdr3_nt: TGTGCCAGCAGCTTAGGCGGGACAGATAACTATGGCTACACCTTC

cdr3_length: 13
v_call: TRBV5-1
j_call: TRBJ2-2
clone_size: once
d_call: TRBD1
cdr3_aa: CASLQGYTGELFF
cdr3_nt: TGCGCCAGCTTACAGGGGTACACCGGGGAGCTGTTTTTT

cdr3_length: 16
v_call: TRBV5-1
j_call: TRBJ2-6
clone_size: -
d_call: -
cdr3_aa: CASSLGDKSGANVLTF
cdr3_nt: TGCGCCAGCAGCTTGGGTGACAAGTCTGGGGCCAACGTCCTGACTTTC

cdr3_length: 15
v_call: TRBV11-2
j_call: TRBJ1-1
clone_size: once
d_call: -
cdr3_aa: CASSLDNPGNTEAFF
cdr3_nt: TGTGCCAGCAGCCTAGATAACCCCGGGAACACTGAAGCTTTCTTT

cdr3_length: 19
v_call: TRBV18
j_call: TRBJ1-3
clone_size: -
d_call: -
cdr3_aa: CASSPLQPGSGWSGNTIYF
cdr3_nt: TGTGCCAGCTCACCACTTCAACCTGGGTCGGGATGGTCTGGAAACACCATATATTTT

cdr3_length: 16
v_call: TRBV7-2
j_call: TRBJ1-3
clone_size: -
d_call: TRBD1
cdr3_aa: CASSSGTGKSGNTIYF
cdr3_nt: TGTGCCAGCAGCTCAGGGACAGGGAAGTCTGGAAACACCATATATTTT